Listed here are 29 T cell receptor beta chains from one sample, sequenced in a study of blood T cell repertoires in COVID-19. Clones were read by immunoSEQ multiplex PCR, and TCRdb kept only the in-frame ones, dropping some. This sample has approximately 88,000 clones; over 75% occur once, and the top ten carry roughly 15%. Source material: peripheral blood. These receptors all stem from a woman aged 70-85 years with acute or convalescent COVID-19.

The V call is TRBV5-6, the J call TRBJ2-7, with a possible D match to TRBD2 (6 bases). The CDR3 runs 17 residues. V was trimmed by 1 base and J by 1 base, leaving 18 bases between them. Germline V gene lookup returns CDR1 SGHDT and CDR2 YYEEEE. CDR3 sequence (DNA): TGTGCCAGCAGCTTGTCTATTTCGGTAGGAGGGTCCTACGAGCAGTACGTC. This encodes CASSLSISVGGSYEQYV.

The genes are TRBV19 and TRBJ1-3; a possible D gene is TRBD1 (6 bases). The CDR3 runs 14 residues. V lost 3 bases to trimming and J lost 7 bases, with 13 bases between them. Germline V gene lookup returns CDR1 LNHDA and CDR2 SQIVND (reference sequence). CDR3 in amino acids: CASSIARGGNTIYF. CDR3 sequence (DNA): TGTGCCAGTAGTATCGCCAGGGGAGGGAACACCATATATTTT.

This chain joins TRBV18 and TRBJ2-2; D gene ambiguous. CDR1 and CDR2 from the germline V gene are KGHSH and LQKENI. Trimming cost V 0 bases and J 2 bases, with 7 bases left between them. This CDR3 spans 15 amino acids. CDR3 residues: CASSPPQSNTGELFF. CDR3 DNA: TGTGCCAGCTCACCACCACAGAGTAACACCGGGGAGCTGTTTTTT. Full variable domain (rest looked up from reference TRBV18 and TRBJ2-2): NAGVMQNPRHLVRRRGQEARLRCSPMKGHSHVYWYRQLPEEGLKFMVYLQKENIIDESGMPKERFSAEFPKEGPSILRIQQVVRGDSAAYFCASSPPQSNTGELFFGEGSRLTVL.

The chain recombines TRBV19 with TRBJ2-1; the match to TRBD2 covers 14 bases. This CDR3 contains 17 residues. J lost 3 bases, V lost 5 bases, and 6 bases had no gene match. CDR1 LNHDA and CDR2 SQIVND come from the germline V gene (reference sequence). The CDR3 DNA follows: TGTGCCAGTAGTGACGGGACTAGCGGGAGAGACTACAATGAGCAGTTCTTC. Translation: CASSDGTSGRDYNEQFF.

This clone was observed a handful of times. The rearrangement links TRBV9 to TRBJ2-7; D not certain. CDR3 length: 10 residues. From germline, CDR1 is SGDLS and CDR2 YYNGEE. The CDR3 nucleotides are TGTGCCAGCAGCGGGCGGCAGCCCCCCGTC. This translates into CASSGRQPPV.

The genes are TRBV3-1 (or the pseudogene TRBV3-2) and TRBJ1-2; TRBD1 matches 8 bases. Trimming removed 4 bases from V and 3 bases from J; junction bases left unmatched: 4. The CDR3 runs 14 residues. The germline gives CDR1 LGHDT, CDR2 YNNKEL (reference sequence). The CDR3: CASSLGTGHYGYTF. The CDR3 DNA sequence: TGTGCCAGCAGCCTCGGGACAGGCCACTATGGCTACACCTTC.

The chain links TRBV27 to TRBJ1-2; unclear D gene. Trimming removed 8 bases from V and 4 bases from J, with 17 bases in between. The CDR3 has 14 amino acids. CDR1 MNHEY and CDR2 SMNVEV come from the germline V gene (reference sequence). The CDR3 is CASRTGNGVYGYTF. Written as DNA, the CDR3 is TGTGCCAGCCGTACGGGAAACGGGGTCTATGGCTACACCTTC.

This clone was seen only a few times. This chain connects TRBV28 to TRBJ1-1, with TRBD1 matching over 9 bases. The CDR3 consists of 18 residues. V dropped 3 bases and J dropped 0; count of bases not matched to a gene: 11. Per the germline V gene, CDR1 is MDHEN and CDR2 is SYDVKM. This CDR3 reads CASSFAWTGDRMNTEAFF. As DNA, the CDR3 is TGTGCCAGCAGTTTTGCCTGGACAGGGGACCGAATGAACACTGAAGCTTTCTTT.

The rearrangement links TRBV10-1 to TRBJ1-1; 9 bases match TRBD1. Germline assignment: CDR1 WNHNN and CDR2 SYGVQD (reference sequence). V gave up 6 bases and J gave up 4 bases; unmatched junction bases: 3. This CDR3 has 13 amino acids. The CDR3 loop is CASSRQGVTEAFF. The CDR3 DNA reads as TGCGCCAGCAGCCGACAGGGGGTCACTGAAGCTTTCTTT.

CDR3 sequence: CASSLRGAHYHEQETQYF. Here the CDR3 DNA reads TGTGCCAGCAGTTTAAGGGGTGCCCACTATCACGAACAAGAGACCCAGTACTTC. The chain employs TRBV27 and TRBJ2-5, with a tentative D call TRBD1 (5 bases). The V end lost 2 bases, the J end lost 2 bases, and 21 bases lay between the germline ends. Per germline, CDR1 MNHEY and CDR2 SMNVEV (reference sequence). The CDR3 has 18 residues.

The chain is built from TRBV5-4 and TRBJ1-1, with a possible D match to TRBD1 (5 bases). The CDR3 spans 13 residues. Germline CDR1 is SGHNT and CDR2 is YYREEE (reference sequence). V was shortened by 0 bases and J by 5 bases, with 8 bases between the two germline ends. CDR3 residues: CASSLAGVTEAFF. DNA for the CDR3: TGTGCCAGCAGCTTGGCGGGGGTGACTGAAGCTTTCTTT.

This clone has just a few counts. The rearrangement joins TRBV30 to TRBJ1-5, with 9 bases identical to TRBD1. From germline, CDR1 is GTSNPN and CDR2 SVGIG (reference sequence). The V and J ends lost 0 bases and 2 bases, in that order; junction bases with no gene match: 14. The CDR3 runs 19 residues. CDR3 loop: CAWSVSRGTGIVGNQPQHF. The CDR3 coding sequence is TGTGCCTGGAGTGTATCCCGGGGGACAGGGATCGTGGGCAATCAGCCCCAGCATTTT.

The chain couples TRBV11-2 to TRBJ2-1; 12 bases fit TRBD2. Germline lookup yields CDR1 SGHAT and CDR2 FQNNGV. J gave up 4 bases and V 1 base, and 11 bases lay outside the gene matches. This CDR3 spans 19 amino acids. The CDR3 loop is CASSLVGGRLAGVYNEQFF. CDR3 nucleotide sequence: TGTGCCAGCAGCTTAGTCGGTGGTAGACTAGCGGGAGTTTACAATGAGCAGTTCTTC.

This clone was seen many times. The genes are TRBV10-2 and TRBJ2-4; D may be TRBD1 (5 bases). The germline CDR1 and CDR2 sequences are WSHSY and SAAADI. This CDR3 comprises 13 residues. With 8 bases removed from V and 8 bases from J, the gap between germline ends came to 16 bases. CDR3 DNA sequence: TGCGCCAGCTCCCTTGGGGCTAGAGACATTCAGTACTTC. Its protein product is CASSLGARDIQYF.

The chain employs TRBV19 and TRBJ1-5, with 10 positions matching TRBD1. The CDR3 loop spans 16 amino acids. Germline V lookup: CDR1 LNHDA, CDR2 SQIVND (reference sequence). The J segment lost 0 bases and the V segment lost 6 bases, leaving 5 bases of the junction unmatched. The CDR3 is CASRTGGSYSNQPQHF. CDR3 nucleotides: TGTGCCAGTAGGACAGGGGGCTCCTATAGCAATCAGCCCCAGCATTTT. Looking up the rest from reference TRBV19 and TRBJ1-5 gives the full variable domain: DGGITQSPKYLFRKEGQNVTLSCEQNLNHDAMYWYRQDPGQGLRLIYYSQIVNDFQKGDIAEGYSVSREKKESFPLTVTSAQKNPTAFYLCASRTGGSYSNQPQHFGDGTRLSIL.

The table lists this clone with a count of one. This chain uses TRBV19 with TRBJ1-5, with D possibly matching TRBD1 (6 bases). Per germline, CDR1 LNHDA and CDR2 SQIVND (reference sequence). The CDR3 totals 13 residues. The V end lost 5 bases, the J end lost 9 bases, and 14 bases lay between the germline ends. The CDR3 spells CASSAPTGLPQHF. Here the CDR3 DNA reads TGTGCCAGTAGTGCTCCGACAGGTCTGCCCCAGCATTTT.

V gene TRBV6-5 combines with J gene TRBJ1-1, with 8 bases matching TRBD1. CDR3 length: 15 amino acids. Germline V gene lookup returns CDR1 MNHEY and CDR2 SVGAGI. Trimming removed 2 bases from V and 0 bases from J; junction bases left unmatched: 2. This chain's CDR3 is CASSYGDRLNTEAFF. CDR3 nucleotide sequence: TGTGCCAGCAGTTACGGGGACAGGTTGAACACTGAAGCTTTCTTT.

The chain links TRBV19 to TRBJ2-4; 7 bases are a match to TRBD1. This CDR3 is 16 amino acids long. CDR1 is LNHDA, CDR2 SQIVND, per germline (reference sequence). With V trimmed by 6 bases and J by 7 bases, 15 bases remained unmatched. CDR3 region: CASSSTRQGSGNIQYF. In nucleotides, the CDR3 is TGTGCCAGTAGCTCAACCCGACAGGGATCGGGGAACATTCAGTACTTC.

V and J are TRBV4-1 and TRBJ2-5; TRBD1 agrees at 7 bases. The CDR3 is made up of 16 amino acids. Germline trimming cut 0 bases from V and 5 bases from J; bases unmatched to any gene: 9. The germline V gene encodes CDR1 MGHRA and CDR2 YSYEKL. As DNA, the CDR3 is TGCGCCAGCAGCCAAGACCTCCCACAGGGGACCGAGACCCAGTACTTC. It yields the protein CASSQDLPQGTETQYF.

CDR3 nucleotide sequence: TGTGCCAGCAGCTCCCGAATTACTAGCGGGAGTCAAGATACGCAGTATTTT. It specifies CASSSRITSGSQDTQYF. The rearrangement links TRBV7-8 to TRBJ2-3; 11 nucleotides align to TRBD2. Germline V gene lookup returns CDR1 SGHVS and CDR2 FQNEAQ. The CDR3 contains 17 residues. V gave up 4 bases and J gave up 5 bases; unmatched junction bases: 11.

The chain couples TRBV14 to TRBJ1-3; D is possibly TRBD1 (6 bases). CDR3 length: 14 amino acids. V lost 0 bases and J 4 bases, leaving 7 bases between the germline ends. CDR1 SGHDN and CDR2 FVKESK come from the germline V gene. CDR3 sequence: CASSQDRGGNTIYF. In nucleotides, the CDR3 is TGTGCCAGCAGCCAAGACAGGGGCGGAAACACCATATATTTT.

The sample holds a few counts of this clone. The gene calls are TRBV7-9 and TRBJ1-2, with TRBD1 as a possible D gene (6 bases). The V gene lost 4 bases and the J gene lost 7 bases, with 13 bases spanning the gap. Germline V CDR1 and CDR2: SEHNR, FQNEAQ (reference sequence). The CDR3 is 13 residues long. The CDR3 here is CASSSLGQVGYTF. CDR3 nucleotides: TGTGCCAGCAGCTCGCTGGGACAAGTTGGCTACACCTTC. The full variable domain, completed using reference TRBV7-9 and TRBJ1-2, is DTGVSQNPRHKITKRGQNVTFRCDPISEHNRLYWYRQTLGQGPEFLTYFQNEAQLEKSRLLSDRFSAERPKGSFSTLEIQRTEQGDSAMYLCASSSLGQVGYTFGSGTRLTVV.

The chain carries TRBV6-6 and TRBJ1-1, with a weak D call TRBD1 (6 bases). V lost 2 bases, J lost 1 base, and 8 bases lay in between. Germline V gene data show CDR1 as MNHNY and CDR2 as SVGAGI (reference sequence). The CDR3 length is 14 residues. The CDR3 is CASSYPGQNTEAFF. In DNA, the CDR3 is TGTGCCAGCAGTTACCCGGGACAGAACACTGAAGCTTTCTTT.

The chain joins TRBV4-1 to TRBJ2-3; 8 bases line up with TRBD2. The junction had 11 bases not matched to a gene; V was cut back by 2 bases and J by 4 bases. Germline V gene lookup returns CDR1 MGHRA and CDR2 YSYEKL. The CDR3 is 17 amino acids. The CDR3 DNA reads TGCGCCAGCAGCCAACTACGGCTAGCGGGTACACCAGATACGCAGTATTTT. This gives the protein CASSQLRLAGTPDTQYF.

The chain joins TRBV6-5 to TRBJ2-3, with TRBD1 matching over 7 bases. After removal of 5 bases from V and 1 base from J, the junction contained 6 bases not matched to a gene. This CDR3 contains 15 residues. Looked up from germline, CDR1 is MNHEY and CDR2 is SVGAGI. The CDR3 sequence: CASSTRGSGTDTQYF. CDR3 DNA sequence: TGTGCCAGCAGTACCAGGGGGAGCGGCACAGATACGCAGTATTTT.

This clone was observed once. The chain recombines TRBV5-6 with TRBJ1-5; 8 bases match TRBD1. Losses at the gene ends were 5 bases for V and 4 bases for J; bases not matched to a gene: 8. Germline V gives CDR1 SGHDT, CDR2 YYEEEE. The CDR3 runs to 15 residues. CDR3 nucleotide sequence: TGTGCCAGCAGTCCTTGGGACAGGAGAAATCAGCCCCAGCATTTT. Residues: CASSPWDRRNQPQHF.

This sequence joins TRBV5-1 and TRBJ1-1; 9 bases agree with TRBD1. Germline V lookup: CDR1 SGHRS, CDR2 YFSETQ. The trim removed 0 bases at V and 4 bases at J, leaving 10 bases unmatched. The CDR3 extends over 17 amino acids. CDR3 nucleotides: TGCGCCAGCAGCTTGGGCCGGACAGGGGATCTGGGCACTGAAGCTTTCTTT. Translated, it gives CASSLGRTGDLGTEAFF.

This chain links TRBV15 with TRBJ1-5; D is uncertain. Per germline, CDR1 LNHNV and CDR2 YYDKDF (reference sequence). There are 16 residues in the CDR3. With 0 bases removed from V and 0 bases from J, the gap between germline ends came to 9 bases. The CDR3 region is CATSRDPANSNQPQHF. DNA for the CDR3: TGTGCCACCAGCAGAGATCCCGCTAATAGCAATCAGCCCCAGCATTTT.

This clone was detected only once. The V gene is TRBV19, the J gene TRBJ1-5, with TRBD1 matching over 9 bases. Germline assignment: CDR1 LNHDA and CDR2 SQIVND (reference sequence). This CDR3 has 17 amino acids. V trimming: 0 bases; J trimming: 0 bases; junction bases outside the gene matches: 3. The CDR3 DNA reads as TGTGCCAGTAGTATAGAACAGGGGGCTTATAGCAATCAGCCCCAGCATTTT. Protein sequence: CASSIEQGAYSNQPQHF. The complete variable domain, with remaining parts taken from reference TRBV19 and TRBJ1-5, reads DGGITQSPKYLFRKEGQNVTLSCEQNLNHDAMYWYRQDPGQGLRLIYYSQIVNDFQKGDIAEGYSVSREKKESFPLTVTSAQKNPTAFYLCASSIEQGAYSNQPQHFGDGTRLSIL.